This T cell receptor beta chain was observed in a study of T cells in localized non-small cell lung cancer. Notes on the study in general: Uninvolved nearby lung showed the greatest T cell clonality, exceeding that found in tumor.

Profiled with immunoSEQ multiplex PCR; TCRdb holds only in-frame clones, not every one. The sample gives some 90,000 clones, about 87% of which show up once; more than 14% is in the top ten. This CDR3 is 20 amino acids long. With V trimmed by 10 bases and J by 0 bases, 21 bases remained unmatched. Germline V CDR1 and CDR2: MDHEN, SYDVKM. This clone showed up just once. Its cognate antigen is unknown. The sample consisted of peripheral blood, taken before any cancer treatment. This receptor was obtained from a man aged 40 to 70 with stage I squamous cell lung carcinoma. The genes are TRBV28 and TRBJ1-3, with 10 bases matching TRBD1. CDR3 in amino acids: CATDSAGQGNTKSSGNTIYF. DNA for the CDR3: TGTGCCACCGACTCCGCGGGACAGGGGAACACTAAGAGCTCTGGAAACACCATATATTTT.